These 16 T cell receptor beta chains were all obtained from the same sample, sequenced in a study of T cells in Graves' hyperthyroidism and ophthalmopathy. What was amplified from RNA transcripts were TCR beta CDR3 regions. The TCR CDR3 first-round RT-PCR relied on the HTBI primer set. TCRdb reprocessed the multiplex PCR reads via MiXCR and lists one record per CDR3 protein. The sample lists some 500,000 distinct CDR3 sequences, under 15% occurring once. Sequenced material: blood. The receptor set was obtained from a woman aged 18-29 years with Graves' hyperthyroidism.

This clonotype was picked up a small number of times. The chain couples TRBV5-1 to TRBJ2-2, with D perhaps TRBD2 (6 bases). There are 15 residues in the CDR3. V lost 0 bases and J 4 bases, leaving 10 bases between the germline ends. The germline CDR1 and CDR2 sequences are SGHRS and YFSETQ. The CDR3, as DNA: TGCGCCAGCAGCTTGGCCCTAGCGCTCACCGGGGAGCTGTTTTTT. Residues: CASSLALALTGELFF.

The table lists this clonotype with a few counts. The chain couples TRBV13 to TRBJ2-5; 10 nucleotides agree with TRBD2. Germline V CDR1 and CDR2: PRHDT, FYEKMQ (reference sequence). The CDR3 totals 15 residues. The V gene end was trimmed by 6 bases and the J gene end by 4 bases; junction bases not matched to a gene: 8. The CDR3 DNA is TGTGCCAGCAGGGATCTAGCGGGAGTCGGAGAGACCCAGTACTTC. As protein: CASRDLAGVGETQYF. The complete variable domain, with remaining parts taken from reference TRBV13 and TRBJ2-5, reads AAGVIQSPRHLIKEKRETATLKCYPIPRHDTVYWYQQGPGQDPQFLISFYEKMQSDKGSIPDRFSAQQFSDYHSELNMSSLELGDSALYFCASRDLAGVGETQYFGPGTRLLVL.

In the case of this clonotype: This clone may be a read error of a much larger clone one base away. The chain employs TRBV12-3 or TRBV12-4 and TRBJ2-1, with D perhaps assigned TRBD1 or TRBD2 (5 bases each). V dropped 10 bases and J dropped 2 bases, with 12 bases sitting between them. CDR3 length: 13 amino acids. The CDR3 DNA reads TGTGCCACCTCGAGGGACGCCTACAATGAGCAGTTCTTC. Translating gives CATSRDAYNEQFF.

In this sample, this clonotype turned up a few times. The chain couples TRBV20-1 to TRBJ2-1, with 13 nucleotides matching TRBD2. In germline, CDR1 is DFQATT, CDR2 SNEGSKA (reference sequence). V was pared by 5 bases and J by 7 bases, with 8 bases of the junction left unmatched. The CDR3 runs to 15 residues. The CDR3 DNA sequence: TGCAGTGCTGCCGGACTAGCGGGAGTAGGTAATGAGCAGTTCTTC. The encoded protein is CSAAGLAGVGNEQFF.

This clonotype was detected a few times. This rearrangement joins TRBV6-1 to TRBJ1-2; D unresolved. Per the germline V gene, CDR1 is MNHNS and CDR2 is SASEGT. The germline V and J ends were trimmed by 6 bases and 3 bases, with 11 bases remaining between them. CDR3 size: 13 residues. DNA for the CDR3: TGTGCCAGCAGCCCACAAATTGACTATGGCTACACCTTC. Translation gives CASSPQIDYGYTF.

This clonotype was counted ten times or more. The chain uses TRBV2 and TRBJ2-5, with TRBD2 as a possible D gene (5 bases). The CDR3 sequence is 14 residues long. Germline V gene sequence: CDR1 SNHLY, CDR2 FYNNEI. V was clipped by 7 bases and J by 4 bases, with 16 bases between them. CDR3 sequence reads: CASTRSEGRETQYF. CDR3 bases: TGTGCCAGCACGCGATCCGAAGGGAGAGAGACCCAGTACTTC.

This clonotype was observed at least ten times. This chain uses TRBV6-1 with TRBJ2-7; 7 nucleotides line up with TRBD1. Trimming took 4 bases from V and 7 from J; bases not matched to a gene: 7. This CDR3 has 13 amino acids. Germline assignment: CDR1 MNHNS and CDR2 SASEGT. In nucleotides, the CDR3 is TGTGCCAGCAGTGCCTACAGGGGCCTAGAGCAGTACGTC. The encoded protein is CASSAYRGLEQYV.

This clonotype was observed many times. The CDR3 DNA reads TGCAGCGTTGGCGTCAGGGGACTAGTTTTGAATGAGCAGTTCTTC. Its translation is CSVGVRGLVLNEQFF. The chain couples TRBV29-1 to TRBJ2-1; 8 bases align to TRBD2. The germline gives CDR1 SQVTM, CDR2 ANQGSEA. Trimming took 4 bases from V and 7 from J; bases not matched to a gene: 12. The CDR3 spans 15 residues.

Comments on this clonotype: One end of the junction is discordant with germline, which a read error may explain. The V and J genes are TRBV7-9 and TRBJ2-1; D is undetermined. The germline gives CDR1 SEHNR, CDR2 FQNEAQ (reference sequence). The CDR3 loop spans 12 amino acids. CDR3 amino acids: CASSPSGNEQLF. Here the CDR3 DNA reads TGTGCCAGCAGCCCCTCCGGCAATGAGCAGCTCTTC.

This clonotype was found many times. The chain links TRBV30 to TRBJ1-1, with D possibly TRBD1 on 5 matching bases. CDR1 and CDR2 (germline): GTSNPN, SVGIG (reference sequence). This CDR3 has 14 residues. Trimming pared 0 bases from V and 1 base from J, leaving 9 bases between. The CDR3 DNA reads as TGTGCCTGGAGTGTAAAGGGGTGGAACACTGAAGCTTTCTTT. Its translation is CAWSVKGWNTEAFF.

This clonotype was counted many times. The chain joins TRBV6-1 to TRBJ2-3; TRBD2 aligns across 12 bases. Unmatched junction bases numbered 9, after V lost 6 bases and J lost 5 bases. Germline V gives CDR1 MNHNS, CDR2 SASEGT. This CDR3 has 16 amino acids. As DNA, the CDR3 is TGTGCCAGCAGCCCTCGACTAGCGGGAGAGGGAGATACGCAGTATTTT. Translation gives CASSPRLAGEGDTQYF.

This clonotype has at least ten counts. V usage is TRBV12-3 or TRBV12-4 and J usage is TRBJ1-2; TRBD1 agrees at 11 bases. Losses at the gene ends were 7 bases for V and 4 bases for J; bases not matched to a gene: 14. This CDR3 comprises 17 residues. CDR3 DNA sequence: TGTGCCAGCACCTCGGGACAGGGGGACCCGGACATCTATGGCTACACCTTC. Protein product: CASTSGQGDPDIYGYTF.

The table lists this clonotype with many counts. CDR3 sequence: CASSQAGQGGSTSTDTQYF. The CDR3 nucleotides are TGTGCCAGCAGCCAAGCGGGACAGGGGGGCAGCACTAGCACAGATACGCAGTATTTT. The chain carries TRBV3-1 and TRBJ2-3, with TRBD1 identical over 11 bases. J was trimmed by 0 bases and V by 1 base; bases with no gene match: 9. The germline V gene has CDR1 LGHDT and CDR2 YNNKEL (reference sequence). The CDR3 sequence is 19 residues long.

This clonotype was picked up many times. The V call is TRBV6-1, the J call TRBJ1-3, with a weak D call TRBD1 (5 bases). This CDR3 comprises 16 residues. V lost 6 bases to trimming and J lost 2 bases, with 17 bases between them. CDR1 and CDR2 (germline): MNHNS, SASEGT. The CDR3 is CASRPNPGTAGNTIYF. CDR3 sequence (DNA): TGTGCCAGCAGGCCTAACCCGGGGACGGCTGGAAACACCATATATTTT.

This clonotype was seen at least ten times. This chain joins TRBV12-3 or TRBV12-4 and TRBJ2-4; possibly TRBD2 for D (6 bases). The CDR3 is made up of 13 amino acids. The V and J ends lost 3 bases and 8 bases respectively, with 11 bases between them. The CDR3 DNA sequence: TGTGCCAGCAGTTTCCACGGGAGTGACATTCAGTACTTC. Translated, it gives CASSFHGSDIQYF.

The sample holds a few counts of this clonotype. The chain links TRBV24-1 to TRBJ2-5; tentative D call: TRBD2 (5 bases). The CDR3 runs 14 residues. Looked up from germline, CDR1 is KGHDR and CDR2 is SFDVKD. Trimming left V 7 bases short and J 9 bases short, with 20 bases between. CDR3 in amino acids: CATRATLAEVAQYF. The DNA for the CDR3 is TGTGCCACCAGGGCGACTTTGGCGGAGGTGGCCCAGTACTTC.